What follows is one T cell receptor (beta chain) and its context. Its antigen is not known. The junction differs from germline at one of its ends, possibly a read error. This record comes from a study of CD4+ T cells in melanoma. Study-wide findings and caveats: CD8+ T cell, macrophage and B cell function reportedly correlated with neoantigen-specific CD4+ T cells. Neoantigen-specific CD4+ T cells in melanoma reportedly had diverse differentiation states.

Libraries were prepared by immunoSEQ multiplex PCR; TCRdb keeps only in-frame clonotypes and omits some of them. This sample has approximately 11,000 clones, with 67% found just once. Germline V gene data show CDR1 as MNHEY and CDR2 as SMNVEV (reference sequence). The CDR3 contains 15 residues. The sequenced material came from cells from a culture (not recorded whether cultured in vitro). The sequence derives from a human donor with melanoma. The J gene is TRBJ1-1, the V gene TRBV27; D remains ambiguous. This CDR3 reads CASSLYSRWNAEAFF. The CDR3 DNA follows: TGTGCCAGCAGTTTATACTCCAGATGGAACGCTGAAGCTTTCTTT.